A selection of T cell receptor beta chains follows, all from one sample in a study of T-cell reconstitution after alpha-beta-depleted transplantation in children. TCRdb itself ran the PCR reads through MiXCR, one entry per CDR3 protein. The table lists around 94,000 distinct CDR3 sequences, about 7.5% of them singletons, with 16% in the top ten. The sample was PBMCs, taken before TCRalphabeta/CD19-depleted stem cell transplant. These TCRs come from a boy under 10 years old with acute lymphoblastic leukemia, due to receive a stem cell transplant. CDR3s include the opening cysteine and the closing phenylalanine or tryptophan. D genes are given only for firm matches. Only some rows state a clone size, as once, few, many or a class for expanded clones.

clone size,J gene,V gene,D gene,CDR3 protein,CDR3 DNA
many,TRBJ1-1,TRBV7-8,TRBD1,CASSLEGAGTEAFF,TGTGCCAGCAGCTTAGAGGGGGCGGGGACTGAAGCTTTCTTT
.,TRBJ2-3,TRBV7-2,.,CASSSWGGGGADTQYF,TGTGCCAGCAGCTCCTGGGGGGGGGGCGGGGCAGATACGCAGTATTTT
few,TRBJ1-2,TRBV3-1,.,CASSQLSNEHRDYGYTF,TGTGCCAGCAGCCAACTCTCTAACGAGCACCGGGACTATGGCTACACCTTC
few,TRBJ2-3,TRBV5-1,.,CASSVTQGDTQYF,TGCGCCAGCAGCGTTACACAGGGAGATACGCAGTATTTT
many,TRBJ2-1,TRBV6-4,.,CASSDSGGTGWNEQFF,TGTGCCAGCAGTGACTCGGGGGGGACAGGATGGAATGAGCAGTTCTTC
many,TRBJ1-1,TRBV13,TRBD1,CASSKAGTGNTEAFF,TGTGCCAGCAGCAAAGCCGGGACAGGGAACACTGAAGCTTTCTTT
many,TRBJ2-4,TRBV6-1,.,CASSDRPAKNIQYF,TGTGCCAGCAGTGACAGACCAGCCAAAAACATTCAGTACTTC
many,TRBJ2-7,TRBV7-2,.,CASSLGQGGSYEQYF,TGTGCCAGCAGCTTAGGTCAGGGGGGGTCCTACGAGCAGTACTTC
many,TRBJ1-3,TRBV4-2,.,CASSPCPSQLAGNTIYF,TGTGCCAGCAGCCCGTGCCCCAGTCAGCTTGCTGGAAACACCATATATTTT
.,TRBJ2-2,TRBV6-1,.,CASNPTGTSLANTGELFF,TGTGCCAGCAACCCAACCGGGACAAGCCTCGCGAACACCGGGGAGCTGTTTTTT
many,TRBJ1-1,TRBV20-1,TRBD1,CSARATGGETEAFF,TGCAGTGCTAGAGCGACAGGGGGGGAAACTGAAGCTTTCTTT
many,TRBJ1-4,TRBV4-2,TRBD1,CASSRRGGAEKLFF,TGTGCCAGCAGCCGGAGAGGGGGCGCGGAAAAACTGTTTTTT
few,TRBJ2-5,TRBV10-3,.,CAIRGQAETQYF,TGTGCCATCAGAGGACAAGCGGAGACCCAGTACTTC
many,TRBJ1-6,TRBV20-1,.,CSARVGENYNSPLHF,TGCAGTGCTCGTGTGGGGGAAAACTATAATTCACCCCTCCACTTT
many,TRBJ1-1,TRBV12-3/TRBV12-4,.,CASSLLGGMGTEAFF,TGTGCCAGCAGTTTATTGGGGGGTATGGGCACTGAAGCTTTCTTT
few,TRBJ2-5,TRBV5-1,TRBD1,CASSLGHSTGQETQYF,TGCGCCAGCAGCTTGGGCCATTCGACAGGGCAAGAGACCCAGTACTTC
.,TRBJ2-3,TRBV5-4,TRBD2,CASSLAPLTSGEGDTQYF,TGTGCCAGCAGCTTGGCCCCCCTGACTAGCGGGGAGGGGGATACGCAGTATTTT
many,TRBJ2-7,TRBV5-1,TRBD1,CASHRGQGVLYEQYF,TGCGCCAGCCACCGCGGACAGGGGGTACTTTACGAGCAGTACTTC
few,TRBJ2-7,TRBV4-2,.,CASSPGEGGSYEQYF,TGTGCCAGCAGCCCAGGGGAGGGAGGCTCCTACGAGCAGTACTTC
few,TRBJ1-2,TRBV3-1,.,CASSQGGGRYGYTF,TGTGCCAGCAGCCAAGGAGGGGGGCGTTATGGCTACACCTTC
few,TRBJ2-1,TRBV28,TRBD2,CASSFPLPAGGQNEQFF,TGTGCCAGCAGTTTCCCCCTGCCAGCGGGGGGGCAGAATGAGCAGTTCTTC
.,TRBJ2-1,TRBV20-1,.,CSARDSGTTYNEQFF,TGCAGTGCTAGAGACTCCGGGACAACCTACAATGAGCAGTTCTTC
large,TRBJ2-1,TRBV2,TRBD2,CASRPSAGGYNEQFF,TGTGCCAGCAGGCCCTCAGCGGGGGGGTACAATGAGCAGTTCTTC
few,TRBJ2-6,TRBV5-1,.,CASSWDISVSGANVLTF,TGCGCCAGCAGCTGGGACATTAGCGTTTCGGGGGCCAACGTCCTGACTTTC
many,TRBJ2-7,TRBV10-1,.,CASSELRSYEQYF,TGCGCCAGCAGTGAGTTACGGTCCTACGAGCAGTACTTC
many,TRBJ2-5,TRBV27,.,CASSGLGSTETQYF,TGTGCCAGCAGTGGATTAGGGAGCACAGAGACCCAGTACTTC
few,TRBJ1-2,TRBV9,.,CASSDTANYGYTF,TGTGCCAGCAGCGACACGGCAAACTATGGCTACACCTTC
.,TRBJ2-3,TRBV23-1,TRBD2,CASRERGGQDTQYF,TGCGCCAGCAGGGAGCGGGGGGGCCAAGATACGCAGTATTTT